One sample yielded the 9 T cell receptor beta chains listed below, sequenced in a study of T-cell reconstitution after alpha-beta-depleted transplantation in children. As it was prepared, the TCRbeta library received unique molecular identifiers. TCRdb re-called the PCR reads through MiXCR, storing one row per CDR3 protein. Of about 830,000 distinct CDR3 sequences in the sample, 15% to 20% were seen once. Sample: PBMCs, mostly from graft donor cells, taken 360 days after TCRalphabeta/CD19-depleted stem cell transplant. All receptors come from a male patient between 5 and 17 years old who had a stem cell transplant for acute lymphoblastic leukemia, so the T cells may come from the graft donor.

The sample holds a few counts of this clonotype. V gene TRBV5-1 combines with J gene TRBJ2-2; D unresolved. This CDR3 spans 14 amino acids. The V gene lost 0 bases and the J gene lost 5 bases, with 8 bases spanning the gap. Germline CDR1 is SGHRS and CDR2 is YFSETQ. Here the CDR3 reads CASSLASETGELFF. The CDR3 DNA sequence: TGCGCCAGCAGCTTGGCCAGTGAGACCGGGGAGCTGTTTTTT.

This clonotype came up a few times. The rearrangement uses TRBV12-3 or TRBV12-4 and TRBJ2-3; 11 bases are a match to TRBD2. This CDR3 is 15 amino acids long. V lost 7 bases, J lost 5 bases, and 8 bases stayed unmatched. The CDR3 sequence: CASTLGLAGGDTQYF. The CDR3 DNA reads TGTGCCAGCACTCTCGGACTAGCGGGTGGAGATACGCAGTATTTT.

As DNA, the CDR3 is TGCGCCAGCAGCTTCCGGGACACCCTCAACGAGCAGTACTTC. Translated, it gives CASSFRDTLNEQYF. This sequence joins TRBV5-1 and TRBJ2-7, with D maybe TRBD1 (6 bases). Germline V gene sequence: CDR1 SGHRS, CDR2 YFSETQ. The V and J ends lost 2 bases and 5 bases respectively, with 14 bases between them. CDR3 length equals 14 residues.

V gene TRBV15 combines with J gene TRBJ2-1; the D gene is possibly TRBD1 (5 bases). The CDR3 is 15 residues long. Germline V gene lookup returns CDR1 LNHNV and CDR2 YYDKDF (reference sequence). The V end was cut by 5 bases, the J end by 4 bases, with 15 bases between. The CDR3 loop reads CATSPDRPLYNEQFF. CDR3 coding DNA: TGTGCCACCAGCCCAGACAGACCCCTATACAATGAGCAGTTCTTC.

This sequence joins TRBV6-1 and TRBJ2-1; TRBD1 agrees at 10 bases. The germline gives CDR1 MNHNS, CDR2 SASEGT. This CDR3 contains 14 residues. Unmatched junction bases numbered 5, after V lost 6 bases and J lost 6 bases. In DNA, the CDR3 is TGTGCCAGCAGGAAGGACAGGGGGGGCAATGAGCAGTTCTTC. It encodes CASRKDRGGNEQFF.

This clonotype was detected only a few times. The CDR3 sequence: CASSPLPGAETQYF. The DNA of the CDR3 is TGTGCCAGCTCACCACTGCCGGGGGCAGAGACCCAGTACTTC. The rearrangement links TRBV18 to TRBJ2-5; D is possibly TRBD1 or TRBD2 (6 bases each). Trimming stripped 1 base from V and 4 bases from J, with 10 bases between. CDR1 and CDR2 (germline): KGHSH, LQKENI. The CDR3 sequence is 14 residues long.

The chain employs TRBV11-2 and TRBJ1-1, with D unresolved. V was clipped by 3 bases and J by 5 bases, with 16 bases between them. The CDR3 runs to 15 residues. Germline V gene data show CDR1 as SGHAT and CDR2 as FQNNGV. The CDR3 region is CASSFSGRSGTEAFF. In DNA form, the CDR3 reads TGTGCCAGCAGCTTCTCCGGCCGATCGGGGACTGAAGCTTTCTTT.

The rearrangement uses TRBV20-1 and TRBJ2-2; D is unclear. Germline CDR1 is DFQATT and CDR2 is SNEGSKA (reference sequence). With 5 bases removed from V and 5 bases from J, the gap between germline ends came to 12 bases. The CDR3 has 13 amino acids. CDR3 sequence: CSAGGSSTGELFF. CDR3 DNA: TGCAGTGCTGGCGGCAGCTCAACCGGGGAGCTGTTTTTT.

The table lists this clonotype with a few counts. V usage is TRBV29-1 and J usage is TRBJ1-4; no definite D call. Germline loops: CDR1 SQVTM, CDR2 ANQGSEA. The length of the CDR3 is 11 residues. V was shortened by 5 bases and J by 8 bases, with 9 bases between the two germline ends. This chain's CDR3 is CSVQVSEKLFF. CDR3 nucleotide sequence: TGCAGCGTTCAGGTTTCCGAAAAACTGTTTTTT.